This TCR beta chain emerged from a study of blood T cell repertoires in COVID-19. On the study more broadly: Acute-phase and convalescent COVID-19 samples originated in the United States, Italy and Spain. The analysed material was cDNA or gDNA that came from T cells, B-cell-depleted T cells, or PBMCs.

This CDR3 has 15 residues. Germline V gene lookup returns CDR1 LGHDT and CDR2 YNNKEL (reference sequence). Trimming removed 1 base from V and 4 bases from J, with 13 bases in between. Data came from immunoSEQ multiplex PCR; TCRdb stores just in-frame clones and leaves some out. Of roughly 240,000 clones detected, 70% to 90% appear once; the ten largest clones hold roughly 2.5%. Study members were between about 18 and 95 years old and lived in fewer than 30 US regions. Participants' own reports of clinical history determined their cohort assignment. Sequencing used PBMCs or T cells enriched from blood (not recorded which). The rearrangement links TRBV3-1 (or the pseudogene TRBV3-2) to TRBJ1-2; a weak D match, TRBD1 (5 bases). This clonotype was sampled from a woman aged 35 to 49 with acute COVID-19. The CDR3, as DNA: TGTGCCAGCAGCCAAGCGGGGGGAGACCCCTATGGCTACACCTTC. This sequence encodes CASSQAGGDPYGYTF.